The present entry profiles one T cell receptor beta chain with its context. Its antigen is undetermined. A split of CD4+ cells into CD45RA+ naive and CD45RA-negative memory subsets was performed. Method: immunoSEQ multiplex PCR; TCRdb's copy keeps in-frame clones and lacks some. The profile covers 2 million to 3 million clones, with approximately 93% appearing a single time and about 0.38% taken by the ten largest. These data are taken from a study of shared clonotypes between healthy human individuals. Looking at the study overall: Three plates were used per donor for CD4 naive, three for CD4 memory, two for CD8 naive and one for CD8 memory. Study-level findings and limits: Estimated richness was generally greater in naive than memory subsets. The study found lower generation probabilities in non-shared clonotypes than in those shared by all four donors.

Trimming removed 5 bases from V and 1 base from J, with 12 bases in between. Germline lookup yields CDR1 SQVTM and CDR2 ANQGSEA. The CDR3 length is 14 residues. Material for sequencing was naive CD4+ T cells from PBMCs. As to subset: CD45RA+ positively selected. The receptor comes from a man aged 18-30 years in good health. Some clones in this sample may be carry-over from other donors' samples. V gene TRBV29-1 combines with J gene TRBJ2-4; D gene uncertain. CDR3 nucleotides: TGCAGCGTTAATCCCGCTGGGGCCAAAAACATTCAGTACTTC. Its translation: CSVNPAGAKNIQYF.